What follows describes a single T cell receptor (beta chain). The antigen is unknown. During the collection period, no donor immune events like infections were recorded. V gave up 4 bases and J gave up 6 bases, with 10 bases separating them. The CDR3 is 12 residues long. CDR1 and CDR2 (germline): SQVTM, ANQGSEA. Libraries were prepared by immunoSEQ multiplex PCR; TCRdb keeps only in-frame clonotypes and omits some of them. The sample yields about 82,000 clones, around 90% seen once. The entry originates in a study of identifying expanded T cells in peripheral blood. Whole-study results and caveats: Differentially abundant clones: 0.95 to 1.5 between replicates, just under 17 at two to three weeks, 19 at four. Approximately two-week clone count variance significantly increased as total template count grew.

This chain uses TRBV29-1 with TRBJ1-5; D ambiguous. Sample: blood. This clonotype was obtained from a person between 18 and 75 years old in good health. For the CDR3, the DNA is TGCAGCGTTGGTTCGTCGCGTCAGCCCCAGCATTTT. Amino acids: CSVGSSRQPQHF.